The text below deals with one T cell receptor beta chain. The data were produced by immunoSEQ multiplex PCR, yet TCRdb's version contains in-frame clones alone and is incomplete. The repertoire holds around 60,000 clones, with around 79% as singletons. The data are from a study of blood T cell repertoires in COVID-19. Study-level background: In each case, the material was cDNA or gDNA derived from T cells, B-cell-depleted T cells, or PBMCs.

Material: peripheral blood. The sequence was obtained from a human donor in a cohort sampled during active COVID-19.

CDR3 sequence (DNA): TGTGCCAGCAGCGTAGGACAGTCCACAACCTACGAGCAGTACTTC. Translating gives CASSVGQSTTYEQYF. The gene calls are TRBV9 and TRBJ2-7; maybe TRBD1 (5 bases). V dropped 0 bases and J dropped 2 bases, with 12 bases sitting between them. Germline V gene data show CDR1 as SGDLS and CDR2 as YYNGEE. The CDR3 runs 15 residues.